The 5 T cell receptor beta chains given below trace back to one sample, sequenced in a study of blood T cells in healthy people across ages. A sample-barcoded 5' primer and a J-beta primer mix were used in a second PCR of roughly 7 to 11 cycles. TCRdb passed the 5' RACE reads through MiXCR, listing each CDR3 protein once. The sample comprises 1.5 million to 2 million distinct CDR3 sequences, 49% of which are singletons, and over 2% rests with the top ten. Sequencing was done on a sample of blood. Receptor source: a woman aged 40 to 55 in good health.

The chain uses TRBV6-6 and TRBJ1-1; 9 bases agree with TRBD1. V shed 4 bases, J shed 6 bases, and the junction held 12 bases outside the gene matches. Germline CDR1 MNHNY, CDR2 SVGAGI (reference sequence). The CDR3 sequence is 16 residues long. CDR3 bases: TGTGCCAGCAGTTCCTGGGGACAGGGAGGGTTTCCTGAAGCTTTCTTT. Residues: CASSSWGQGGFPEAFF.

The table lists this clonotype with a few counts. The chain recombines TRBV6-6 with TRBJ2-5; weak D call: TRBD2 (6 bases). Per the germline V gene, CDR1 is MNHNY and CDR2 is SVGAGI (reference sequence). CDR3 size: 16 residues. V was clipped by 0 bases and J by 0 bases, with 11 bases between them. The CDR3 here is CASSYSSGGNQETQYF. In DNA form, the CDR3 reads TGTGCCAGCAGTTACTCGAGTGGGGGGAACCAAGAGACCCAGTACTTC.

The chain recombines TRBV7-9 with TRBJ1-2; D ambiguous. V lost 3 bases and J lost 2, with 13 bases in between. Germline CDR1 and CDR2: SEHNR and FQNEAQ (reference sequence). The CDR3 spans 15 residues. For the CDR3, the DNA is TGTGCCAGCAGCTTTGCTAGCATAGTGAACTATGGCTACACCTTC. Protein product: CASSFASIVNYGYTF.

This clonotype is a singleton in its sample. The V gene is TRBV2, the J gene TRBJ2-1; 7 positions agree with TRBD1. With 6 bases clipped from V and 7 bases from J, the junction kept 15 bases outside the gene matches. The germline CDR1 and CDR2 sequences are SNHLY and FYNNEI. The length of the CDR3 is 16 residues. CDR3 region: CASSATHRGVENEQFF. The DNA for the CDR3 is TGTGCCAGCAGCGCCACCCACAGGGGAGTGGAGAATGAGCAGTTCTTC. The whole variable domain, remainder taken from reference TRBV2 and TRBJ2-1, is EPEVTQTPSHQVTQMGQEVILRCVPISNHLYFYWYRQILGQKVEFLVSFYNNEISEKSEIFDDQFSVERPDGSNFTLKIRSTKLEDSAMYFCASSATHRGVENEQFFGPGTRLTVL.

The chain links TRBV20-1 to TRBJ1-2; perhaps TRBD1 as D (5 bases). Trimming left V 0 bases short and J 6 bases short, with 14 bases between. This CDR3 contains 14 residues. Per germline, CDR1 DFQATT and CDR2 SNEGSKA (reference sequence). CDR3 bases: TGCAGTGCTAGAGATCGGGGGGGAGGGGATGGCTACACCTTC. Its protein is CSARDRGGGDGYTF.